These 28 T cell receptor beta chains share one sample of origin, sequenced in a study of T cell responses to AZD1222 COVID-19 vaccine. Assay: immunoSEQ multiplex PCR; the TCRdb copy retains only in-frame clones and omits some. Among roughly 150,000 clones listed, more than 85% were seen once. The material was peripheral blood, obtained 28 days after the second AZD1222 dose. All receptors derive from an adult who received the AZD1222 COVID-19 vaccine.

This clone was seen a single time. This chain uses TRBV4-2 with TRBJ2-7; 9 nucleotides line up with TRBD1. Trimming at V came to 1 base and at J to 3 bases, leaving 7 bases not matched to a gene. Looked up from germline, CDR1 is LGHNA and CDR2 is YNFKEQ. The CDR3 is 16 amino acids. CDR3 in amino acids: CASSQATGGDFYEQYF. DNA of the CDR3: TGTGCCAGCAGCCAAGCGACAGGGGGGGACTTCTACGAGCAGTACTTC.

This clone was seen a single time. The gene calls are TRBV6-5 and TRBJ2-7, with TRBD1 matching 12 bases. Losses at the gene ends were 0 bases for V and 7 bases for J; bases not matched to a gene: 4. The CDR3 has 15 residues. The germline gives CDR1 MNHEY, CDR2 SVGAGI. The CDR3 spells CASSYSGQGAREQYF. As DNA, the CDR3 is TGTGCCAGCAGTTACTCGGGACAGGGGGCGAGAGAGCAGTACTTC.

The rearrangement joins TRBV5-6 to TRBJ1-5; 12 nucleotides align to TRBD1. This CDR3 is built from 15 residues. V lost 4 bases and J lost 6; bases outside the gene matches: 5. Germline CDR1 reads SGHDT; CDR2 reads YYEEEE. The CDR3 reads CASSGGQGAGQPQHF. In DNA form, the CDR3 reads TGTGCCAGCAGCGGGGGACAGGGGGCAGGTCAGCCCCAGCATTTT.

CDR3 protein: CASRLYGSDYGYTF. The DNA of the CDR3 is TGTGCCAGCCGACTTTACGGTTCTGACTATGGCTACACCTTC. This chain joins TRBV5-4 and TRBJ1-2; D call uncertain. Germline V lookup: CDR1 SGHNT, CDR2 YYREEE (reference sequence). Deletions cut 7 bases from V and 3 bases from J, with 16 bases between. The CDR3 extends over 14 amino acids. The entire variable domain, with the rest obtained from reference TRBV5-4 and TRBJ1-2, is as follows: ETGVTQSPTHLIKTRGQQVTLRCSSQSGHNTVSWYQQALGQGPQFIFQYYREEENGRGNFPPRFSGLQFPNYSSELNVNALELDDSALYLCASRLYGSDYGYTFGSGTRLTVV.

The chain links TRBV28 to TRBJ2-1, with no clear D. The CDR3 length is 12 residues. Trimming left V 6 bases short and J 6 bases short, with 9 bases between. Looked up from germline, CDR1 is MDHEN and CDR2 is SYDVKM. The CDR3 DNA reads TGTGCCAGCAGCCCTCCCATCAATGAGCAGTTCTTC. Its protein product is CASSPPINEQFF.

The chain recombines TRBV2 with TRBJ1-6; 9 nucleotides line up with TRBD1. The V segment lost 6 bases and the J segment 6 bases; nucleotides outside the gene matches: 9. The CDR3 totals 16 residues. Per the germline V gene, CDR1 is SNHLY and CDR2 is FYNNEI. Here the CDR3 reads CASRPGQGVLNSPLHF. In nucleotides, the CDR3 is TGTGCCAGCAGGCCGGGACAGGGAGTACTTAATTCACCCCTCCACTTT.

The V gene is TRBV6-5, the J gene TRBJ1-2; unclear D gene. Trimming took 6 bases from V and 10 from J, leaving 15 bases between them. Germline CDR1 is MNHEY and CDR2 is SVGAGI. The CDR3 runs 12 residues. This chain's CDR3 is CASSDNLLDYTF. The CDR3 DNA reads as TGTGCCAGCAGCGACAATTTACTCGACTACACCTTC.

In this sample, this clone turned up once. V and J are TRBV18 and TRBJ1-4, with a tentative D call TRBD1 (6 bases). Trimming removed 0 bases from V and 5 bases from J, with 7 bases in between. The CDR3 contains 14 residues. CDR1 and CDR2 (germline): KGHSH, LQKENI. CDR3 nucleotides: TGTGCCAGCTCACCACCAGGGGGAAATGAAAAACTGTTTTTT. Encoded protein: CASSPPGGNEKLFF.

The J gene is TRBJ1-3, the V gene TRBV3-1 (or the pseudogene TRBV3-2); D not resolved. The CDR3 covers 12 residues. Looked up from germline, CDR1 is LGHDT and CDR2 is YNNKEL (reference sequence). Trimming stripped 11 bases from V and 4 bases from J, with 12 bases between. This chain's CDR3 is CAGDSGGNTIYF. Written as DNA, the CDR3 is TGTGCCGGCGACTCGGGGGGAAACACCATATATTTT.

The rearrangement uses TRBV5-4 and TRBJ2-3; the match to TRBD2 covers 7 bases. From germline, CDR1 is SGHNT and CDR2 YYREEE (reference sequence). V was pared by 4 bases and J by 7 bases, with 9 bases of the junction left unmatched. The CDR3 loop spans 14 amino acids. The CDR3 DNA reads TGTGCCAGCAGCCCTCGGACTAGAACCAATACGCAGTATTTT. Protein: CASSPRTRTNTQYF.

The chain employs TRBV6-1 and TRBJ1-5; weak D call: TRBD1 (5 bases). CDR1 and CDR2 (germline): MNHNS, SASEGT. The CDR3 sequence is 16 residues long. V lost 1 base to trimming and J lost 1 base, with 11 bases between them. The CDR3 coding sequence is TGTGCCAGCAGTGAAGGACTGGGACTCAGCAATCAGCCCCAGCATTTT. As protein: CASSEGLGLSNQPQHF.

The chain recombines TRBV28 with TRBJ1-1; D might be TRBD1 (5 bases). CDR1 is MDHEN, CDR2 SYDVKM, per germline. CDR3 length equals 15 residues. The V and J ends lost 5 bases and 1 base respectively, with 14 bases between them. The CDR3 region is CASSRGRGRNTEAFF. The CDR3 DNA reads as TGTGCCAGCAGTCGAGGACGGGGGAGGAACACTGAAGCTTTCTTT.

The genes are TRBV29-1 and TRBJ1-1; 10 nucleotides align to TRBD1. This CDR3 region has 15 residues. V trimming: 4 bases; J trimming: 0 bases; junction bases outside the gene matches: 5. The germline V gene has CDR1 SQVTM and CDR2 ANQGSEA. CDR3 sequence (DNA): TGCAGCGTTGGGACAGGGGGGTCCATGAACACTGAAGCTTTCTTT. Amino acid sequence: CSVGTGGSMNTEAFF.

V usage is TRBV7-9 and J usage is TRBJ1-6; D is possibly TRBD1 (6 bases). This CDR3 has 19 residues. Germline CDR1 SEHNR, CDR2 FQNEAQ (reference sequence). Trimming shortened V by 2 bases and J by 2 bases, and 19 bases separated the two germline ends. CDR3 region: CASSLWDIRKQPYNSPLHF. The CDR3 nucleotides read TGTGCCAGCAGCTTATGGGACATCCGAAAACAGCCCTATAATTCACCCCTCCACTTT.

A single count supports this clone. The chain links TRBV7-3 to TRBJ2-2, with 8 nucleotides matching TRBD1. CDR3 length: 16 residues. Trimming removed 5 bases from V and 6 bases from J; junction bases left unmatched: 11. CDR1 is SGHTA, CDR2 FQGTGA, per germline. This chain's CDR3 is CASSPKTGALAGELFF. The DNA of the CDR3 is TGTGCCAGCAGCCCCAAGACAGGGGCCCTTGCCGGGGAGCTGTTTTTT.

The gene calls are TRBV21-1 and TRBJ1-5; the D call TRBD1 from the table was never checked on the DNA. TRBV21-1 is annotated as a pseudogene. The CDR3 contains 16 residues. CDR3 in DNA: TGTGCCAGCAGCAAAGCGCTGCAAGGGGTCAATCAGCCCCAGCATTTT. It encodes CASSKALQGVNQPQHF.

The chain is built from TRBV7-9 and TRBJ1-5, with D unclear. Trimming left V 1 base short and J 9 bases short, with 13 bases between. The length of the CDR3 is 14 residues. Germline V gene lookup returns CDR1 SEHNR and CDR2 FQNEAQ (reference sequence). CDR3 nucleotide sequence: TGTGCCAGCAGCTTAGACAAGGAAGCCGGGCCCCAGCATTTT. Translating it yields CASSLDKEAGPQHF.

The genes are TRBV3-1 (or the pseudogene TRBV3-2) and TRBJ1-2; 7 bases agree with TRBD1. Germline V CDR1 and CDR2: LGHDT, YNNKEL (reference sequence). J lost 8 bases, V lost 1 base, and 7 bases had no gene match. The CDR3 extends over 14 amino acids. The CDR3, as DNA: TGTGCCAGCAGCCAAGCGGCAGGGGGGAAAGGCTACACCTTC. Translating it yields CASSQAAGGKGYTF.

This CDR3 reads CASGVGLKETQYF. CDR3 bases: TGTGCCAGCGGGGTGGGGTTGAAAGAGACCCAGTACTTC. The rearrangement links TRBV9 to TRBJ2-5; D remains ambiguous. Germline V gives CDR1 SGDLS, CDR2 YYNGEE. CDR3 size: 13 residues. Trimming shortened V by 7 bases and J by 3 bases, and 13 bases separated the two germline ends.

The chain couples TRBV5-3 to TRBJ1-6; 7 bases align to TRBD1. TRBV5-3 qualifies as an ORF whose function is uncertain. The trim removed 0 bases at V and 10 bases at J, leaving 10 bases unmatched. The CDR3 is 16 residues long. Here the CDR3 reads CARSLDRGGVNSPLHF. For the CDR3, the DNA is TGTGCCAGAAGCTTGGACAGGGGCGGAGTGAACTCACCCCTCCACTTT.

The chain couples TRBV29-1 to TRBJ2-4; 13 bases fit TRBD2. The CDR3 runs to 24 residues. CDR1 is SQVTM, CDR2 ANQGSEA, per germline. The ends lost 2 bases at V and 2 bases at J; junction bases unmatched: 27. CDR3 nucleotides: TGCAGCGTTGAACAGGGACTAGCGGGAATCTGTCAGAATCCAGCCCGTTGTACCAAAAACATTCAGTACTTC. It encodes CSVEQGLAGICQNPARCTKNIQYF.

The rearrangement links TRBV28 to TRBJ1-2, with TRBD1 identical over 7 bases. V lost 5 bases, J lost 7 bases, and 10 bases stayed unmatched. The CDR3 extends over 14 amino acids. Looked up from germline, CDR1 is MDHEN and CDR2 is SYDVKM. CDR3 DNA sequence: TGTGCCAGCAGTCAGCCTGACAGGGCGGCTGGCTACACCTTC. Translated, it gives CASSQPDRAAGYTF.

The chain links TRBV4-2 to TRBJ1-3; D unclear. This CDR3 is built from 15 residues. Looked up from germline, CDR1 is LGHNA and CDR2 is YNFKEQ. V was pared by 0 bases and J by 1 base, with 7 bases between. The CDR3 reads CASSQDFKSGNTIYF. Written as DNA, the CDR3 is TGTGCCAGCAGCCAAGATTTCAAATCTGGAAACACCATATATTTT.

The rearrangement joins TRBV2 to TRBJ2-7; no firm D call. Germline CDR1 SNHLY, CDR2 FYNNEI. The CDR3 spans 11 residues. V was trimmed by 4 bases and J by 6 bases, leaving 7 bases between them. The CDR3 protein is CASSASIEQYF. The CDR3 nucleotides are TGTGCCAGCAGTGCCTCTATCGAGCAGTACTTC.

CDR3 in DNA: TGTGCCAGCAGCGGTTGGACAGGGAGGGGGGAGCAGTACTTC. It encodes CASSGWTGRGEQYF. The chain couples TRBV5-6 to TRBJ2-7; TRBD1 is a possible D gene (8 bases). The germline V gene has CDR1 SGHDT and CDR2 YYEEEE. Trimming took off 4 bases at V and 7 bases at J, with 18 bases between the two ends. The CDR3 totals 14 residues.

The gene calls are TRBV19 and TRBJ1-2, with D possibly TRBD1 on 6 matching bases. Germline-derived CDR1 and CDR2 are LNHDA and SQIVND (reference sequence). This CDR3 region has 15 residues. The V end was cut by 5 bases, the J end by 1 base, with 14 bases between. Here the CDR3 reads CASSSYNRDNYGYTF. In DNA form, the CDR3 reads TGTGCCAGTAGTTCTTACAACAGGGATAACTATGGCTACACCTTC.

The CDR3 sequence: CASSHGTVQFF. The CDR3 DNA sequence: TGTGCCAGCAGCCACGGGACAGTGCAGTTCTTC. V usage is TRBV27 and J usage is TRBJ2-1; TRBD1 agrees at 7 bases. Trimming took 6 bases from V and 12 from J; bases not matched to a gene: 5. This CDR3 is built from 11 residues. Germline V gene lookup returns CDR1 MNHEY and CDR2 SMNVEV (reference sequence).

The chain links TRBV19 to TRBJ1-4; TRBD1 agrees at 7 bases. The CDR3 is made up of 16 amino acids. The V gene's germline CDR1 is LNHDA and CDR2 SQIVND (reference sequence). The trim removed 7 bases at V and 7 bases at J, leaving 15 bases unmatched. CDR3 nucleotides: TGTGCCAGTACCGGGACAGCATCTTGGCGGGGTGAAAAACTGTTTTTT. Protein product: CASTGTASWRGEKLFF.